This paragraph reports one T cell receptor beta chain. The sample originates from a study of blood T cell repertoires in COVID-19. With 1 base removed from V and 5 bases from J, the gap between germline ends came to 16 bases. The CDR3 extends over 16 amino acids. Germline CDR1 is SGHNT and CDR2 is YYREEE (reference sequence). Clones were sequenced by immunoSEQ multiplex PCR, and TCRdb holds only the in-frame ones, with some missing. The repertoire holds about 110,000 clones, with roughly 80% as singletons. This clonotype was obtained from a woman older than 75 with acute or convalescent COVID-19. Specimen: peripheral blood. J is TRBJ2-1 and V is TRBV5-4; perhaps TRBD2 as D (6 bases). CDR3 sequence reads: CASSLSWTIEDNEQFF. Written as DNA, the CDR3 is TGTGCCAGCAGCTTGTCCTGGACTATCGAAGACAATGAGCAGTTCTTC.